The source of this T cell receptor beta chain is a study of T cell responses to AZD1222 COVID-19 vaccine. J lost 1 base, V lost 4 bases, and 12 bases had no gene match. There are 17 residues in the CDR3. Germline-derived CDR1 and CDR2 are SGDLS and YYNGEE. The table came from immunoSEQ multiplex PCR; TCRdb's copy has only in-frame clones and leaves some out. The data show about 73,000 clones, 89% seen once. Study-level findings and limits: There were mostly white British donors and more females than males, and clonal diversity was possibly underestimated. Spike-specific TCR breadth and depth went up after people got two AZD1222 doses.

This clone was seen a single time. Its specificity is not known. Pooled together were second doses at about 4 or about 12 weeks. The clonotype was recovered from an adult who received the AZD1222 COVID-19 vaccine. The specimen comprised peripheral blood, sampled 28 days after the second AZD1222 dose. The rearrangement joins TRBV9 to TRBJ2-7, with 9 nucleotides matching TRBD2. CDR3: CASSPTSSLAGSYEQYF. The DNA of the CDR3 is TGTGCCAGCAGCCCCACTTCCTCGCTAGCGGGGTCCTACGAGCAGTACTTC.